This passage covers 10 T cell receptor beta chains from one sample sequenced in a study of cytomegalovirus exposure and HLA in healthy donors. 13 Jbeta primers and 60 Vbeta primers were used for the PCR. Only in-frame clones appear in the TCRdb table, and some are missing; sequencing was by immunoSEQ multiplex PCR. This table has some 85,000 clones, approximately 83% appearing once. Sequencing used PBMCs. The origin of the receptors is a man aged 40-50 years in good health and CMV-seronegative.

A note on this clone: A much larger clone sits a single nucleotide away, making a read error possible. The chain combines TRBV5-5 with TRBJ1-1; D is unclear. V was shortened by 2 bases and J by 1 base, with 6 bases between the two germline ends. CDR1 and CDR2 from the germline V gene are SGHKS and YYEKEE (reference sequence). The CDR3 has 13 residues. The CDR3 here is CASSFGRNTEAFF. DNA for the CDR3: TGTGCCAGCAGCTTTGGCAGGAACACTGAAGCTTTCTTT.

The rearrangement uses TRBV4-2 and TRBJ2-1, with 11 bases identical to TRBD2. V lost 4 bases and J lost 6; bases outside the gene matches: 11. This CDR3 has 17 residues. Germline V lookup: CDR1 LGHNA, CDR2 YNFKEQ. The CDR3: CASSPFIAGGPGNEQFF. The CDR3 bases are TGTGCCAGCAGCCCCTTTATAGCGGGGGGGCCCGGCAATGAGCAGTTCTTC.

The chain has TRBV7-2 and TRBJ1-2, with a possible D match to TRBD1 (6 bases). Germline values: CDR1 SGHTA, CDR2 FQGNSA. There are 16 residues in the CDR3. Deletions cut 2 bases from V and 1 base from J, with 14 bases between. CDR3 region: CASSLLDRPFNYGYTF. The CDR3 DNA reads as TGTGCCAGCAGCTTACTGGACAGACCATTTAACTATGGCTACACCTTC.

This clone has just one count. V is TRBV28 and J is TRBJ1-1, with D possibly TRBD1 on 5 matching bases. V was trimmed by 6 bases and J by 4 bases, leaving 18 bases between them. The CDR3 totals 15 residues. CDR1 is MDHEN and CDR2 is SYDVKM in the germline V gene. CDR3 nucleotides: TGTGCCAGCAGACCAGATGGGCAGGGTGGCACTGAAGCTTTCTTT. This codes for CASRPDGQGGTEAFF.

This clone occurred once. The chain employs TRBV30 and TRBJ2-5, with D possibly being TRBD1 (7 bases). Trimming left V 5 bases short and J 1 base short, with 11 bases between. Germline CDR1 and CDR2: GTSNPN and SVGIG (reference sequence). This CDR3 has 13 residues. The CDR3 loop reads CAWAGQSQETQYF. DNA for the CDR3: TGTGCCTGGGCGGGACAGAGCCAAGAGACCCAGTACTTC. The full variable domain, completed using reference TRBV30 and TRBJ2-5, is SQTIHQWPATLVQPVGSPLSLECTVEGTSNPNLYWYRQAAGRGLQLLFYSVGIGQISSEVPQNLSASRPQDRQFILSSKKLLLSDSGFYLCAWAGQSQETQYFGPGTRLLVL.

V and J are TRBV5-1 and TRBJ1-4; D remains unclear. Germline CDR1 is SGHRS and CDR2 is YFSETQ. Trimming removed 0 bases from V and 1 base from J, with 4 bases in between. The CDR3 is 14 amino acids. CDR3 amino acids: CASSLDRTNEKLFF. The CDR3 coding sequence is TGCGCCAGCAGCTTGGACAGAACTAATGAAAAACTGTTTTTT.

Concerning this clone itself: The junction departs from germline at one end; a sequencing error may be responsible. The chain uses TRBV5-5 and TRBJ1-1, with D possibly matching TRBD1 (6 bases). The germline CDR1 and CDR2 sequences are SGHKS and YYEKEE (reference sequence). CDR3 length: 15 amino acids. Here the CDR3 DNA reads TGTGCCAGCAGTTTGGATCACGGGACATCCCGAGAAGCTTTCTTT. As protein: CASSLDHGTSREAFF.

There are many counts of this clone. This sequence joins TRBV4-3 and TRBJ2-6, with a tentative D call TRBD2 (6 bases). The CDR3 loop spans 16 amino acids. In germline, CDR1 is LGHNA, CDR2 YSLEER. Between the trimmed V and J ends, which lost 0 bases and 4 bases, there was a span of 10 bases. The CDR3 sequence is CASSQDAGSGANVLTF. CDR3 DNA: TGCGCCAGCAGCCAAGATGCGGGGTCGGGGGCCAACGTCCTGACTTTC.

The CDR3, as DNA: TGTGCCAGCTCACCACCCCATGTCACAGATACGCAGTATTTT. Its protein is CASSPPHVTDTQYF. The chain has TRBV18 and TRBJ2-3, with no clear D. The germline CDR1 and CDR2 sequences are KGHSH and LQKENI. V shed 0 bases and J shed 2 bases, with 6 bases lying between them. This CDR3 region has 14 residues.

The genes are TRBV7-8 and TRBJ1-2, with a possible D match to TRBD1 (6 bases). Germline V gene sequence: CDR1 SGHVS, CDR2 FQNEAQ. Trimming took 4 bases from V and 2 from J, leaving 20 bases between them. CDR3 length equals 17 residues. The CDR3 coding sequence is TGTGCCAGCAGCTATCTCTTAGCAGGGGCCGGGAACTATGGCTACACCTTC. Its translation: CASSYLLAGAGNYGYTF.